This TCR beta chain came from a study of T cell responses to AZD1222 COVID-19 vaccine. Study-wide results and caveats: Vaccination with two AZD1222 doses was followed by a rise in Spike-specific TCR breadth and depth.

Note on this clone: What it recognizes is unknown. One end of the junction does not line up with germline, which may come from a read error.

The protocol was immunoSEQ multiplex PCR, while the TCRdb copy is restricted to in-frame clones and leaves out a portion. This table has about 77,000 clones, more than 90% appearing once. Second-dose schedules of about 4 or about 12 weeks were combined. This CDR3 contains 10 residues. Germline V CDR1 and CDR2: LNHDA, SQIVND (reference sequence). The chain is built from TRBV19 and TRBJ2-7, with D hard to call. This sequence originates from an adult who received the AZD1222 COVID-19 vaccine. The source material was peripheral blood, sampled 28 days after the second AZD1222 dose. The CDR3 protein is CASSIDHPSF. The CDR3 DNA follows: TGTGCCAGTAGTATAGATCACCCGAGCTTC.